Below are 20 T cell receptor beta chains sequenced from a single sample in a study of T cells in Graves' hyperthyroidism and ophthalmopathy. There were TCR beta CDR3 regions amplified from RNA transcripts. First-round RT-PCR of the TCR CDR3 relied on the HTBI primer set. MiXCR, run by TCRdb on the multiplex PCR reads, gives a single entry per CDR3 protein. The top ten clones hold roughly 4.8% of a sample with 400,000 to 500,000 distinct CDR3 sequences, approximately 14% of them seen once. Sequencing was carried out using blood. These receptor sequences come from a woman in her late teens or twenties with Graves' hyperthyroidism.

For the CDR3, the DNA is TGTGCCAGCAGCGTGGACAGGCAGCAGCCCCAGCATTTT. Encoded protein: CASSVDRQQPQHF. This sequence joins TRBV2 and TRBJ1-5; 7 positions match TRBD1. The CDR3 has 13 residues. Germline lookup yields CDR1 SNHLY and CDR2 FYNNEI. V lost 6 bases to trimming and J lost 7 bases; unmatched junction nucleotides: 6.

This clonotype was seen repeatedly, ten times or more. The chain uses TRBV7-9 and TRBJ2-3; either TRBD1 or TRBD2 may fit D (5 bases each). This CDR3 comprises 17 residues. V was pared by 5 bases and J by 4 bases, with 22 bases between. Germline CDR1 and CDR2: SEHNR and FQNEAQ (reference sequence). The CDR3 nucleotides read TGTGCCAGCAGCACTCGAGGGACGCCAAAAAGGCCAGATACGCAGTATTTT. This gives the protein CASSTRGTPKRPDTQYF.

This clonotype was counted between two and nine times. An end of the junction does not agree with germline; a read error may underlie this. The V gene is TRBV15, the J gene TRBJ1-5; no reliable D call. The CDR3 extends over 12 amino acids. Germline V gene data show CDR1 as LNHNV and CDR2 as YYDKDF (reference sequence). This chain's CDR3 is CATGRVNQPQHF. The CDR3 DNA is TGTGCCACCGGCAGAGTTAATCAGCCCCAGCATTTT.

Comments on this clonotype: An end of the junction does not agree with germline; a read error may underlie this. The J gene is TRBJ2-2, the V gene TRBV6-9, with D possibly TRBD2 on 5 matching bases. The germline CDR1 and CDR2 sequences are MNHGY and SVAAGI. The CDR3 spans 13 residues. This CDR3 is CASSYFFTGELLF. The DNA of the CDR3 is TGTGCCAGCAGTTACTTCTTCACCGGGGAGCTGCTTTTT.

This clonotype appeared once. It may be a read error: a sequence one base away is much more abundant. The V and J genes are TRBV6-5 and TRBJ2-7; the D is unclear. The DNA matches TRBJ2-1 better at its end, which makes the J call doubtful. Looked up from germline, CDR1 is MNHEY and CDR2 is SVGAGI. This CDR3 comprises 14 residues. The DNA for the CDR3 is TGTGCCAGCAGTTACTCCCGGTTCTCCTACGAGCAGTTCTTC. It yields the protein CASSYSRFSYEQFF.

This clonotype was counted between two and nine times. The chain is built from TRBV9 and TRBJ2-2; D gene uncertain. V was clipped by 3 bases and J by 2 bases, with 8 bases between them. This CDR3 spans 14 amino acids. Per the germline V gene, CDR1 is SGDLS and CDR2 is YYNGEE. CDR3: CASSDGSNTGELFF. The CDR3 DNA sequence: TGTGCCAGCAGCGACGGATCCAACACCGGGGAGCTGTTTTTT.

This clonotype was seen repeatedly, ten times or more. V gene TRBV28 combines with J gene TRBJ2-7; 11 nucleotides line up with TRBD2. The J segment lost 3 bases and the V segment lost 6 bases, leaving 7 bases of the junction unmatched. Germline lookup yields CDR1 MDHEN and CDR2 SYDVKM. The CDR3 consists of 15 residues. The chain's CDR3 is CASRRTSGSFYEQYF. The CDR3 nucleotides read TGTGCCAGCAGACGAACTAGCGGGAGTTTCTACGAGCAGTACTTC.

This clonotype was found a few times. V usage is TRBV20-1 and J usage is TRBJ2-7; TRBD1 agrees at 9 bases. Germline V lookup: CDR1 DFQATT, CDR2 SNEGSKA (reference sequence). The V gene end was trimmed by 5 bases and the J gene end by 10 bases; junction bases not matched to a gene: 9. The CDR3 covers 12 residues. The CDR3 nucleotides are TGCAGTGCTCGCGGGACAGGGAACGCCCAGTACTTC. Encoded protein: CSARGTGNAQYF.

This clonotype was counted many times. The V call is TRBV12-3 or TRBV12-4, the J call TRBJ1-2; D may be TRBD1 (5 bases). V lost 1 base and J lost 3, with 9 bases in between. The CDR3 runs 14 residues. The CDR3 sequence is CASSLGSRDYGYTF. The DNA for the CDR3 is TGTGCCAGCAGTTTAGGTTCCAGGGACTATGGCTACACCTTC.

This clonotype was detected only a few times. The chain employs TRBV5-6 and TRBJ2-5; D is possibly TRBD1 (5 bases). Germline V gene data show CDR1 as SGHDT and CDR2 as YYEEEE. The CDR3 has 15 residues. V lost 2 bases and J lost 5, with 16 bases in between. DNA of the CDR3: TGTGCCAGCAGCTTCATTAGGGGATCCAGGGAGACCCAGTACTTC. As protein: CASSFIRGSRETQYF. The whole variable domain, remainder taken from reference TRBV5-6 and TRBJ2-5, is DAGVTQSPTHLIKTRGQQVTLRCSPKSGHDTVSWYQQALGQGPQFIFQYYEEEERQRGNFPDRFSGHQFPNYSSELNVNALLLGDSALYLCASSFIRGSRETQYFGPGTRLLVL.

V and J are TRBV29-1 and TRBJ2-2; the D gene could be TRBD1 or TRBD2 (6 bases each). The ends were cut back, 4 bases at V and 4 bases at J, with 16 bases in the middle. The CDR3 is made up of 15 amino acids. CDR1 is SQVTM, CDR2 ANQGSEA, per germline. The CDR3 DNA is TGCAGCGTTGGGTGGGGGGCTCGGACCACCGGGGAGCTGTTTTTT. As protein: CSVGWGARTTGELFF.

This clonotype was seen many times. The V call is TRBV30, the J call TRBJ1-5; TRBD1 might be the D (6 bases). Trimming removed 8 bases from V and 3 bases from J, with 14 bases in between. Per germline, CDR1 GTSNPN and CDR2 SVGIG (reference sequence). The CDR3 loop spans 13 amino acids. CDR3 residues: CAAATGYNQPQHF. The CDR3 DNA reads as TGTGCCGCGGCCACAGGGTACAATCAGCCCCAGCATTTT.

The CDR3 region is CASSVEGTREETQYF. CDR3 nucleotides: TGTGCCAGCAGCGTAGAAGGGACTAGGGAAGAGACCCAGTACTTC. This chain links TRBV9 with TRBJ2-5; 8 nucleotides agree with TRBD2. Germline-derived CDR1 and CDR2 are SGDLS and YYNGEE. J lost 3 bases, V lost 0 bases, and 4 bases had no gene match. The CDR3 is 15 amino acids.

This clonotype appeared many times. The genes are TRBV24-1 and TRBJ2-3, with D uncertain. This CDR3 spans 12 amino acids. The V end lost 5 bases, the J end lost 0 bases, and 2 bases lay between the germline ends. Germline values: CDR1 KGHDR, CDR2 SFDVKD. For the CDR3, the DNA is TGTGCCACCAGTGCTAGCACAGATACGCAGTATTTT. Its translation: CATSASTDTQYF.

This clonotype was recorded at least ten times. V usage is TRBV6-1 and J usage is TRBJ2-5; 12 bases agree with TRBD2. Germline CDR1 reads MNHNS; CDR2 reads SASEGT. V shed 5 bases and J 5 bases; nucleotides not matched to a gene: 15. The CDR3 is 18 amino acids. CDR3 bases: TGTGCCAGCAGTCGCCTCGGGCTAGCGGGAGGGCCGGGGGAGACCCAGTACTTC. Translated: CASSRLGLAGGPGETQYF.

The sample holds many counts of this clonotype. The chain combines TRBV6-1 with TRBJ2-1, with TRBD2 as a possible D gene (5 bases). CDR3 length: 13 amino acids. Trimming cost V 8 bases and J 5 bases, with 13 bases left between them. Germline V CDR1 and CDR2: MNHNS, SASEGT. The CDR3 DNA follows: TGTGCCAGCGGGAGTCTTGACCACAATGAGCAGTTCTTC. Its translation: CASGSLDHNEQFF.

This clonotype was seen at least ten times. The CDR3 loop reads CASSLWRSDHADTQYF. The CDR3 coding sequence is TGTGCCAGCAGCTTGTGGAGGTCCGATCACGCAGATACGCAGTATTTT. The rearrangement joins TRBV5-6 to TRBJ2-3; the D gene is possibly TRBD2 (5 bases). The CDR3 has 16 residues. V lost 1 base and J 4 bases, leaving 16 bases between the germline ends. The germline CDR1 and CDR2 sequences are SGHDT and YYEEEE.

There are a few counts of this clonotype. A much larger clone sits a single nucleotide away, making a read error possible. For the CDR3, the DNA is TGTGCCAGCAGCTTGCGCCGCGCAGATACGCAGTATTTT. Translating gives CASSLRRADTQYF. J is TRBJ2-3 and V is TRBV5-4; D is uncertain. The CDR3 runs to 13 residues. Germline V gene sequence: CDR1 SGHNT, CDR2 YYREEE (reference sequence). V shed 1 base and J shed 4 bases, with 7 bases lying between them.

The rearrangement uses TRBV12-5 and TRBJ2-7; D might be TRBD1 (6 bases). The CDR3 contains 13 residues. CDR1 is LGHNT, CDR2 FRNRAP, per germline. Trimming took 8 bases from V and 7 from J, leaving 18 bases between them. The CDR3: CASMEAERGEQYF. The CDR3 DNA reads TGTGCTAGTATGGAAGCGGAGAGGGGGGAGCAGTACTTC.

The gene calls are TRBV5-1 and TRBJ2-1; 8 nucleotides line up with TRBD2. The CDR3 contains 15 residues. Germline assignment: CDR1 SGHRS and CDR2 YFSETQ. The junction had 6 bases not matched to a gene; V was cut back by 1 base and J by 6 bases. The CDR3 spells CASSLQAGGINEQFF. DNA of the CDR3: TGCGCCAGCAGCTTGCAGGCGGGAGGAATCAATGAGCAGTTCTTC.